This TCR beta chain emerged from a study of Ad26.COV2.S vaccination and SARS-CoV-2 variants. This CDR3 spans 14 amino acids. CDR1 is SNHLY, CDR2 FYNNEI, per germline. Trimming shortened V by 6 bases and J by 2 bases, and 13 bases separated the two germline ends. Profiling relied on immunoSEQ multiplex PCR, and the TCRdb table lists in-frame clones only, not all of them. The sample consists of roughly 380,000 clones, roughly 94% of them appearing once. This TCR was recovered from a human donor who had recovered from COVID-19. Specimen: peripheral blood, collected after recovery from COVID-19. The V call is TRBV2, the J call TRBJ1-1; D gene ambiguous. The CDR3 region has the DNA TGTGCCAGCAGCGGAAGGTGGCATAACACTGAAGCTTTCTTT. Encoded protein: CASSGRWHNTEAFF.